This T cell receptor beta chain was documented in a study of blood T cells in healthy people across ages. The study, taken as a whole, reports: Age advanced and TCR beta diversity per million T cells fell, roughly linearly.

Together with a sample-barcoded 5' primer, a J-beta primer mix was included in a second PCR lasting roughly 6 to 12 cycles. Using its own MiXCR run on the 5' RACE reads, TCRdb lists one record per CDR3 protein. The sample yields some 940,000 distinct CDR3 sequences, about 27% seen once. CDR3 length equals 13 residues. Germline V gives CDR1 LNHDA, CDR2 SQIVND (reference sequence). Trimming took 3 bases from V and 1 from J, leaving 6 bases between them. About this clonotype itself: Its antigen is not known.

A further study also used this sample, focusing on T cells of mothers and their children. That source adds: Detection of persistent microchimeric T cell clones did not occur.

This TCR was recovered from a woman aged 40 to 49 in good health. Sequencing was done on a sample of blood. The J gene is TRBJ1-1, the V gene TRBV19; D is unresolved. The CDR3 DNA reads TGTGCCAGTAGTATGACGGAGAACACTGAAGCTTTCTTT. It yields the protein CASSMTENTEAFF.